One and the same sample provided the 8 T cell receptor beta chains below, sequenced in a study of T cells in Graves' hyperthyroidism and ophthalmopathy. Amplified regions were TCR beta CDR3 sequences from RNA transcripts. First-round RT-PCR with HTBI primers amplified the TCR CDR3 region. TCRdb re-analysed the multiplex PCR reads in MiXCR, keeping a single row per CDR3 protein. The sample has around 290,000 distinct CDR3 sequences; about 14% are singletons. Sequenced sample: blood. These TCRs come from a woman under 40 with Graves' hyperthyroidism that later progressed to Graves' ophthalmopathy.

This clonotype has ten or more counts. The CDR3 region has the DNA TGTGCCAGCAGTTTCTCCGTGGCGGAGACCCAGTACTTC. Residues: CASSFSVAETQYF. The J gene is TRBJ2-5, the V gene TRBV12-3 or TRBV12-4; D gene unclear. V was clipped by 3 bases and J by 5 bases, with 10 bases between them. The CDR3 is made up of 13 amino acids.

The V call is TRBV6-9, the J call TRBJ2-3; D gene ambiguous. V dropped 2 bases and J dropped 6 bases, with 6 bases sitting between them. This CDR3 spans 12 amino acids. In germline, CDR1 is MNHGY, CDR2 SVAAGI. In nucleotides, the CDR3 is TGTGCCAGCAGTTATGTCATGGATACGCAGTATTTT. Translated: CASSYVMDTQYF.

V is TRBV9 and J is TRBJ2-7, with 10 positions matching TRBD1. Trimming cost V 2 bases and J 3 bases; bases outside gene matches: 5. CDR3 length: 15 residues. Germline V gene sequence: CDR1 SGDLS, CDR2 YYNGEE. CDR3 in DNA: TGTGCCAGCAGCGTGGGGACAGGGGTGGACTACGAGCAGTACTTC. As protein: CASSVGTGVDYEQYF.

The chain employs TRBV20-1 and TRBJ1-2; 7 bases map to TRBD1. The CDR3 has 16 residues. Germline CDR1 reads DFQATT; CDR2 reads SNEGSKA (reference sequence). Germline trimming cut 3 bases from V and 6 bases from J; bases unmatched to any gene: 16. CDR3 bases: TGCAGTGCTAGGGGGGGACAGAATCTCAATGGCGATGGCTACACCTTC. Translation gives CSARGGQNLNGDGYTF.

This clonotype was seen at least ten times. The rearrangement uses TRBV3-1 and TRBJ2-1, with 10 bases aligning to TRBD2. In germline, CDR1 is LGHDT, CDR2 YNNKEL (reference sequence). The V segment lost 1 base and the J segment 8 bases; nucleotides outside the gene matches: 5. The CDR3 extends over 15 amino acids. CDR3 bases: TGTGCCAGCAGCCAAGGGCTAGCGGGAGTAGATGAGCAGTTCTTC. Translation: CASSQGLAGVDEQFF.

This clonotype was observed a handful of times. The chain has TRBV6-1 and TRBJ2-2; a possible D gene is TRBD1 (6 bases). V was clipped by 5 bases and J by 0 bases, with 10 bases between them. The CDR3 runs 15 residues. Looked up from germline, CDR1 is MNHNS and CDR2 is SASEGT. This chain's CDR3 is CASSWGQSNTGELFF. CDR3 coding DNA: TGTGCCAGCAGTTGGGGACAATCGAACACCGGGGAGCTGTTTTTT.

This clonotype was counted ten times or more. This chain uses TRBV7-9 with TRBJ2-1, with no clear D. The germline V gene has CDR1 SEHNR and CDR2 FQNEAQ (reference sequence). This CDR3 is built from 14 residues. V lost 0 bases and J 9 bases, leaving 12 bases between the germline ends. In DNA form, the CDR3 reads TGTGCCAGCAGCTTAGCGCCCTCGCCTCCTGAGCAGTTCTTC. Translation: CASSLAPSPPEQFF. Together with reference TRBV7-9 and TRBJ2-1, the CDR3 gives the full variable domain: DTGVSQNPRHKITKRGQNVTFRCDPISEHNRLYWYRQTLGQGPEFLTYFQNEAQLEKSRLLSDRFSAERPKGSFSTLEIQRTEQGDSAMYLCASSLAPSPPEQFFGPGTRLTVL.

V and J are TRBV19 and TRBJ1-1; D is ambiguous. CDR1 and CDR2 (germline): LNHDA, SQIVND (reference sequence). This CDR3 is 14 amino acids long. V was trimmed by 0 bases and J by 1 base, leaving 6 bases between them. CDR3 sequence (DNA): TGTGCCAGTAGTATAGAAGGGAGGAACACTGAAGCTTTCTTT. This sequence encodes CASSIEGRNTEAFF. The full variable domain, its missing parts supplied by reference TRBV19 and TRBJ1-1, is DGGITQSPKYLFRKEGQNVTLSCEQNLNHDAMYWYRQDPGQGLRLIYYSQIVNDFQKGDIAEGYSVSREKKESFPLTVTSAQKNPTAFYLCASSIEGRNTEAFFGQGTRLTVV.